The present TCR beta chain was sequenced within a study of blood T cell repertoires in COVID-19. Only in-frame clones appear in the TCRdb table, and some are missing; sequencing was by immunoSEQ multiplex PCR. The data show around 260,000 clones, around 89% seen once. There are 14 residues in the CDR3. CDR1 and CDR2 from the germline V gene are SGDLS and YYNGEE. V dropped 4 bases and J dropped 0 bases, with 10 bases sitting between them. The TCR originated in a man aged 30 to 39 with acute or convalescent COVID-19. J is TRBJ1-1 and V is TRBV9; D ambiguous. The sample was peripheral blood. The CDR3 bases are TGTGCCAGCAGCCCAAACCGGGTGAACACTGAAGCTTTCTTT. It specifies CASSPNRVNTEAFF. Looking up the rest from reference TRBV9 and TRBJ1-1 gives the full variable domain: DSGVTQTPKHLITATGQRVTLRCSPRSGDLSVYWYQQSLDQGLQFLIQYYNGEERAKGNILERFSAQQFPDLHSELNLSSLELGDSALYFCASSPNRVNTEAFFGQGTRLTVV.